Given below is one TCR beta chain in context. Its target is not known. The data belong to a study of a mutant IDH1 vaccine in newly diagnosed glioma. This CDR3 has 14 amino acids. V gave up 1 base and J gave up 6 bases, with 10 bases separating them. CDR1 and CDR2 (germline): SEHNR, FQNEAQ (reference sequence). Time point of the sample: week 11, during vaccination. With topical imiquimod, each dose of the vaccine consisted of 300 ug of mutant IDH1 20-mer peptide. TCRdb's copy holds only in-frame clones and misses some; the assay was immunoSEQ multiplex PCR. The sample holds fewer than 75,000 clones, approximately 84% seen once.

The rearrangement links TRBV7-9 to TRBJ1-5; D not certain. Specimen: PBMCs, collected from a glioma patient whose treatment included an IDH1 peptide vaccine. The sequence was obtained from a woman aged 50 to 65 with glioma. This CDR3 is CASSLEGYGQPQHF. DNA for the CDR3: TGTGCCAGCAGCTTAGAAGGTTACGGTCAGCCCCAGCATTTT.